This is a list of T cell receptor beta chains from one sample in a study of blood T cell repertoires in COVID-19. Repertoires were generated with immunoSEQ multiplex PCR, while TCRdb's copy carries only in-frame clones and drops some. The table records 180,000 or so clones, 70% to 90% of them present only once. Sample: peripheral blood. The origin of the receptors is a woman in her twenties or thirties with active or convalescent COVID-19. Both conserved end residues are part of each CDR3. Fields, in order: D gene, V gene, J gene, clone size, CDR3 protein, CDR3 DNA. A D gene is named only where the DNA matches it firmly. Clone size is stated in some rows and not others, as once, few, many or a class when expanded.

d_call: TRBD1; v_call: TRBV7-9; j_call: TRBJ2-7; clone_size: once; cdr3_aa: CASSSGQGIHEQYF; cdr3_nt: TGTGCCAGCAGCTCCGGACAGGGGATCCACGAGCAGTACTTC
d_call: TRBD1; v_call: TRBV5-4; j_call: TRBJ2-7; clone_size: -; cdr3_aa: CASSSGTVRFWEQYF; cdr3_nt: TGTGCCAGCAGCTCCGGGACAGTTCGATTTTGGGAGCAGTACTTC
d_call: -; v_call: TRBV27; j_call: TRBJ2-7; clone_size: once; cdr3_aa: CASSDRMVHEQYF; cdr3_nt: TGTGCCAGCAGCGACAGGATGGTCCACGAGCAGTACTTC
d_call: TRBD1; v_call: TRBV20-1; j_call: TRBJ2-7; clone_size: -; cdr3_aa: CSAGTDYEQYF; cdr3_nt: TGCAGTGCTGGGACAGATTACGAGCAGTACTTC
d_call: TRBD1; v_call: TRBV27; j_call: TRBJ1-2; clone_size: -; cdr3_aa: CASSSRFRDREDHYGYTF; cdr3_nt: TGTGCCAGCAGTTCTCGATTCCGGGACAGGGAGGATCACTATGGCTACACCTTC
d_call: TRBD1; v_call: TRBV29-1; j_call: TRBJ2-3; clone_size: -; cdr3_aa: CSGRQGSTDTQYF; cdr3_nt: TGCAGCGGCCGACAGGGGTCCACAGATACGCAGTATTTT
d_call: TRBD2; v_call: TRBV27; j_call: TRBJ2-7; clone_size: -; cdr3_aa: CASSFRASGRGYEQYF; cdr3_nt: TGTGCCAGCAGTTTCCGGGCTAGCGGGAGGGGCTACGAGCAGTACTTC
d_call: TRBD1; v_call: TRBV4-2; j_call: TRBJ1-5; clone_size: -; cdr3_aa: CASSQAEGAVNQPQHF; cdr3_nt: TGTGCCAGCAGCCAAGCTGAGGGGGCAGTAAATCAGCCCCAGCATTTT
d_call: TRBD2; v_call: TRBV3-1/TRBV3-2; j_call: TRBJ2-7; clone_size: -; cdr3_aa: CASSQRLAGLYEQYF; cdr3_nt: TGTGCCAGCAGCCAAAGACTAGCGGGGCTGTACGAGCAGTACTTC
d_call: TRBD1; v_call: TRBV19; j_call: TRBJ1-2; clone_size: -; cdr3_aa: CASTDRGSVYGYTF; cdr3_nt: TGTGCCAGTACTGACAGGGGGTCTGTCTATGGCTACACCTTC
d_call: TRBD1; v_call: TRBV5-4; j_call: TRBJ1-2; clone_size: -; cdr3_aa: CASRDGTDYGYTF; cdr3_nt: TGTGCCAGCAGGGATGGGACAGACTATGGCTACACCTTC
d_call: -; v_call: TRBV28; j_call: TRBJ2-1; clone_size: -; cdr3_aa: CASSRWGGEQFF; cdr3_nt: TGTGCCAGCAGTCGCTGGGGGGGCGAGCAGTTCTTC
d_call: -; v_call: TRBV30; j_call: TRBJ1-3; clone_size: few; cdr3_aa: CAWSVGPGNTIYF; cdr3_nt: TGTGCCTGGAGTGTGGGGCCTGGAAACACCATATATTTT
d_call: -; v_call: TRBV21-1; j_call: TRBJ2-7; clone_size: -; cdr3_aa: CASSKVGRVSSNEQYF; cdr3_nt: TGTGCCAGCAGCAAAGTTGGCAGGGTTTCGTCCAACGAGCAGTACTTC
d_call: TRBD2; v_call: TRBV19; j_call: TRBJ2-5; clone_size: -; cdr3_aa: CASSIVASGRVETQYF; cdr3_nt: TGTGCCAGTAGTATAGTGGCTAGCGGGAGGGTGGAGACCCAGTACTTC
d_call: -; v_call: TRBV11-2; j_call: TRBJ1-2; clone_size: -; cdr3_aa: CASSLGPGEGYTF; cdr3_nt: TGTGCCAGCAGCTTAGGTCCGGGGGAAGGCTACACCTTC
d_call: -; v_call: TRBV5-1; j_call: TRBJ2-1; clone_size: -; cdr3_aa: CASSKPLPGENEQFF; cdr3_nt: TGCGCCAGCAGCAAGCCCCTACCCGGGGAGAATGAGCAGTTCTTC
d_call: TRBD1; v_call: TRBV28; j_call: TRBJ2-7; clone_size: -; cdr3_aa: CASRTGRGEQYF; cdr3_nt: TGTGCCAGCAGGACAGGGAGAGGCGAGCAGTACTTC
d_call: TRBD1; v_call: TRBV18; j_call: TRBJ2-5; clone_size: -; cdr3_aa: CASSPGTGVQETQYF; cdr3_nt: TGTGCCAGCTCACCGGGGACAGGGGTACAAGAGACCCAGTACTTC
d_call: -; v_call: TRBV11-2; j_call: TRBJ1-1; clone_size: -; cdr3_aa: CASSFSGVMNTEAFF; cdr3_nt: TGTGCCAGCAGCTTCTCAGGGGTAATGAACACTGAAGCTTTCTTT
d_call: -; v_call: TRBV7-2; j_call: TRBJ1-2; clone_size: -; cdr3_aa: CASSTQGRYGYTF; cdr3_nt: TGTGCCAGCAGCACCCAGGGTCGCTATGGCTACACCTTC
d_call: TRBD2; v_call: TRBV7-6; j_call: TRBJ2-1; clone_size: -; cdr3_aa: CASSLLREERGEQFF; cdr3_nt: TGTGCCAGCAGCTTACTTCGGGAGGAACGGGGTGAGCAGTTCTTC
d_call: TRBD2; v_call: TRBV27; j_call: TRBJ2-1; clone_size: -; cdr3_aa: CASRGLAERRQWEQFF; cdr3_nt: TGTGCCAGCAGGGGACTAGCGGAACGGCGACAATGGGAGCAGTTCTTC
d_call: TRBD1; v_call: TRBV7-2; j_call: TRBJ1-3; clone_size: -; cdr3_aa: CASSSGQANTIYF; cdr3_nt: TGTGCCAGCAGCTCGGGACAGGCCAACACCATATATTTT
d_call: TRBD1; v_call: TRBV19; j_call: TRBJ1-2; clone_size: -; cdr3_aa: CASSIEGTANYGYTF; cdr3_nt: TGTGCCAGTAGTATAGAGGGGACAGCTAACTATGGCTACACCTTC
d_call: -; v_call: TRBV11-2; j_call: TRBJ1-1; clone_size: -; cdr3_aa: CASSLGGGNTEAFF; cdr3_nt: TGTGCCAGCAGCTTAGGGGGGGGGAACACTGAAGCTTTCTTT